This record covers a single T cell receptor (beta chain). The target of this receptor is not known. The junction departs from germline at one end; a sequencing error may be responsible. This entry is derived from a study of T cells after somatic rescue of genetic block (dated by TCRdb to the early 2020s). Study-level background: What the study looked at was long-term robustness, specifically in a T-cell system that came about through somatic rescue of a genetic block in T-cell development.

Based on the germline V gene (reference sequence), the CDR1 and CDR2 sequences are LNHDA and SQIVND. Including cysteine and phenylalanine, the CDR3 has 15 amino acids. The retained sequence is limited to the CDR3, 45 bases, with the frame set at the first base. Library preparation used the immunoSEQ multiplex PCR assay. This immuneACCESS table, as held by TCRdb, lists in-frame sequences with V and J called but not all clones. Of the missing ones, under half trace to an unresolved V gene in checked studies; the others have no known cause. This sample holds around 100,000 clones; just over 90% were observed only once. The leading ten clones occupy about 1.5% of the sample.

The sequence derives from a woman in her late teens or twenties. Specimen: peripheral blood mononuclear cells (PBMCs). The rearranged segments are TRBV19 and TRBJ1-4; 7 junctional bases match TRBD1. The CDR3: CASSIRQGTIEKLFF. The nucleotides are TGTGCCAGTAGTATAAGACAGGGTACTATTGAAAAACTGTTTTTT.